This T cell receptor beta chain was retrieved from a study of blood T cell repertoires in COVID-19 (TCRdb year 2020). As for the study more broadly: Samples covering the acute and convalescent phases of COVID-19 were provided by collaborators in the United States, Italy and Spain. The material from the prospective study consisted of cDNA or gDNA derived from T cells, B-cell-depleted T cells, or PBMCs. Subjects who had been exposed to COVID-19, were actively infected with it, or had recovered from it provided the deeply sampled blood TCRbeta repertoires that made up the dataset. A freely available public database, intended as a resource for researchers studying the immune response to SARS-CoV-2, is where the repertoires were released. Samples were obtained from the ongoing ImmuneRACE study (first 160 participants) and from 1,200 or so subjects provided by 6 global collaborators. A de-identified subject ID, COVID-19 status, age in years and sex were almost always included in the sample metadata. Where available, HLA class I and class II types were obtained from metadata supplied by the sample provider rather than from assay-based typing.

The collaborating institutions used their own protocols to collect whole blood in K2EDTA tubes. Collaborator samples were shipped for TCRbeta analysis as frozen whole blood, isolated PBMCs, or DNA extracted from either sample type. With regard to this clone: Its antigen remains undetermined. Nothing much larger sits one base from this clone, and base qualities are not available.

Points the paper makes about the study in general: Clinical and demographic metadata were provided uncurated, with the amount varying by source and participant.

From cysteine to phenylalanine, the CDR3 is 15 amino acids long. Of all the DNA, just the CDR3 is kept, 45 bases in frame from base 1. As encoded in the germline V gene, CDR1 is KGHSH while CDR2 is LQKENI. V is reduced by 5 bases and J by 3 bases, leaving a spacing of 16 bases between them. TCRbeta CDR3 regions were amplified from genomic DNA using the immunoSEQ Assay, a bias-controlled multiplex PCR. As for the authors' bioinformatics: The number of nucleated cells in each sample was estimated by amplification of reference gene primers within the assay. To quantify the absolute abundance of each unique TCRbeta CDR3 rearrangement, sequence reads were collapsed and filtered. For each sample, productive Simpson clonality was calculated as the square root of Simpson's diversity index over productive rearrangements. TCRdb took this table from immuneACCESS and kept in-frame rearrangements with V and J called. Such tables lack part of the clones; where checked against another copy, unresolved V genes explain under half of the gap, and the rest is unexplained. The V and J calls and clone size come from that table; D and trimming were worked out from the DNA. For this sample there are 43,000 or so clones; roughly 80% appear just once. The ten largest clones represent 20% to 30% of the sample.

The material sequenced was peripheral blood. Recombination linked TRBV18 to TRBJ1-1, with TRBD1 tentatively as D gene (5 bases match). The sequence came from a woman aged 55 to 70 with acute or convalescent COVID-19. The bases are TGTGCCAGCTCATGGGCAATTCGGGGGGACACTGAAGCTTTCTTT. This encodes CASSWAIRGDTEAFF.